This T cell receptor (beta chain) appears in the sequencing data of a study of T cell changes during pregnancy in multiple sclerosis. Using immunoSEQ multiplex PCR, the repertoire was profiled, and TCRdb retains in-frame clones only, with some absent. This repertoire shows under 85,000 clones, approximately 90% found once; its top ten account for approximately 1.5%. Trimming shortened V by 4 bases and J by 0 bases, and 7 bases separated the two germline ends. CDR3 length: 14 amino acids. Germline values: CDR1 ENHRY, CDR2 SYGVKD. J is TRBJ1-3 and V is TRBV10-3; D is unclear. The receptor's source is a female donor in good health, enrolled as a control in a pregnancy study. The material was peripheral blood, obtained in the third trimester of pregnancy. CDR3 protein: CAISAGSSGNTIYF. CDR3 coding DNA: TGTGCCATCAGTGCCGGGAGCTCTGGAAACACCATATATTTT.